The rows below give T cell receptor beta chains drawn from one sample of a study of CD8+ T cells in alopecia areata. Sequenced by immunoSEQ multiplex PCR; TCRdb stores in-frame clones only, minus some. The sample includes approximately 280,000 clones, nearly 60% of them seen just once. The source material was CD4+ T cells sorted from blood, sampled at week 24, from a patient treated with tofacitinib. These receptors were collected from a human donor with alopecia areata. The CDR3 runs from the conserved cysteine through the conserved F or W. A D gene is named only where the DNA matches it firmly. The size field is filled for only some rows; it gives once, few, many or a size class.

clone_size,d_call,v_call,j_call,cdr3_nt,cdr3_aa
few,TRBD2,TRBV2,TRBJ2-1,TGTGCCAGCAGCGAAAGGACTAGCGGGGGGAGAGGTGAGCAGTTCTTC,CASSERTSGGRGEQFF
NA,TRBD1,TRBV11-2,TRBJ2-5,TGTGCCAGCAGTCAGGGGGTGCCCCAGTACTTC,CASSQGVPQYF
NA,NA,TRBV12-5,TRBJ1-2,TGTGCTAGTGGTTGGACGTCCACCTCCTATGGCTACACCTTC,CASGWTSTSYGYTF
NA,NA,TRBV5-1,TRBJ1-4,TGCGCCAGCAGCTTGGAGGATGAAAAACTGTTTTTT,CASSLEDEKLFF
once,NA,TRBV6-6,TRBJ1-2,TGTGCCAGCAGTTTGTCAGGGGACTATGGCTACACCTTC,CASSLSGDYGYTF
NA,NA,TRBV6-5,TRBJ2-5,TGTGCCAGCAGTTACTCCTTTACTAGTCCAGAGACCCAGTACTTC,CASSYSFTSPETQYF
once,TRBD1,TRBV18,TRBJ2-5,TGTGCCAGCTCAAGACAGGGGGCACCTGCAGAGACCCAGTACTTC,CASSRQGAPAETQYF
NA,NA,TRBV21-1,TRBJ1-6,TGTGCCAGCAGCAAAGCTGGAGATTCACCCCTCCACTTT,CASSKAGDSPLHF
few,NA,TRBV7-9,TRBJ2-7,TGTGCCAGCAGCCTCTCCTACGAGCAGTACTTC,CASSLSYEQYF
NA,TRBD1,TRBV28,TRBJ1-2,TGTGCCAGCAGGGAACAGGGGACGAACCTAAATGGCTACACCTTC,CASREQGTNLNGYTF
NA,TRBD2,TRBV7-3,TRBJ2-1,TGTGCCAGCAGCTCACAAGGGGTCGGGGGACTAGGCTCGAATGAGCAGTTCTTC,CASSSQGVGGLGSNEQFF
NA,NA,TRBV5-4,TRBJ2-3,TGTGCCAGCAGCTTGGATGAAGGATACACAGATACGCAGTATTTT,CASSLDEGYTDTQYF
NA,NA,TRBV7-2,TRBJ2-7,TGTGCCAGCAGCTTAGGCGGGGGCAACGGCGAGCAGTACTTC,CASSLGGGNGEQYF
NA,TRBD2,TRBV30,TRBJ2-5,TGTGCCTGGAGTTTGCGGGGGAAAGAGACCCAGTACTTC,CAWSLRGKETQYF
few,TRBD2,TRBV29-1,TRBJ2-2,TGCAGCGTTGATGGGATTAGCGGGGGGGCGAACACCGGGGAGCTGTTTTTT,CSVDGISGGANTGELFF
few,TRBD2,TRBV6-5,TRBJ2-1,TGTGCCAGCAGTCCTCGGGGGGGTACGCAGTTCTTC,CASSPRGGTQFF
many,TRBD2,TRBV30,TRBJ2-1,TGTGCCTGGAGTGGAGGGACTAGCGCTAATGAGCAGTTCTTC,CAWSGGTSANEQFF
NA,TRBD2,TRBV5-1,TRBJ2-1,TGCGCCAGCAGCTTGCGCGGGGGGGCCTATGAGCAGTTCTTC,CASSLRGGAYEQFF